This entry is about one TCR beta chain. Its cognate antigen is unknown. The data were taken from a study of shared clonotypes between healthy human individuals. Study summary: Every donor yielded three CD4 naive, three CD4 memory, two CD8 naive and one CD8 memory plate. Overall study findings and caveats: Several donors shared approximately 5% of their naive CD4 clonotypes.

Germline assignment: CDR1 MNHEY and CDR2 SVGAGI. The J segment lost 5 bases and the V segment lost 4 bases, leaving 10 bases of the junction unmatched. This CDR3 is 16 amino acids long. Naive CD8 cells were CD45RO-negative, positively selected for CCR7, excluding terminally differentiated effector memory CD45RA+ cells. All donors were Caucasian adults living in Nashville, Tennessee. Here immunoSEQ multiplex PCR was the method, and the copy in TCRdb shows in-frame clones only, minus some. The table shows about 2.2 million clones, with about 92% occurring only once. This chain joins TRBV6-5 and TRBJ2-1, with 8 bases lining up with TRBD2. The sequenced sample consisted of naive CD8+ T cells from PBMCs. The sequence came from a man younger than 35 in good health. Some clones in this sample may be carry-over from other donors' samples. The CDR3 DNA is TGTGCCAGCAGTTTACTAGCGGCCCTCCGCCACAATGAGCAGTTCTTC. Its translation is CASSLLAALRHNEQFF.